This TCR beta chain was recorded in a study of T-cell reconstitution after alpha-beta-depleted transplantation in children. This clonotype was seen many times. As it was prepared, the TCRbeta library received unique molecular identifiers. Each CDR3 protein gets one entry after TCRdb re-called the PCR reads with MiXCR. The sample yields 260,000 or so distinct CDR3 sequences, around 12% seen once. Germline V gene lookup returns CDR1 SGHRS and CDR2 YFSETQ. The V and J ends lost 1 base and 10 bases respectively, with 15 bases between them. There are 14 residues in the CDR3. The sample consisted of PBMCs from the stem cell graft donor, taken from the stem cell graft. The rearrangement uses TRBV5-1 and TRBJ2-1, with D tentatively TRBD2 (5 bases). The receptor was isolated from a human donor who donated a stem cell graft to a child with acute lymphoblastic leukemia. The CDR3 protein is CASSLRERQYEQFF. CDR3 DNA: TGCGCCAGCAGCTTGAGAGAGCGGCAATACGAGCAGTTCTTC.